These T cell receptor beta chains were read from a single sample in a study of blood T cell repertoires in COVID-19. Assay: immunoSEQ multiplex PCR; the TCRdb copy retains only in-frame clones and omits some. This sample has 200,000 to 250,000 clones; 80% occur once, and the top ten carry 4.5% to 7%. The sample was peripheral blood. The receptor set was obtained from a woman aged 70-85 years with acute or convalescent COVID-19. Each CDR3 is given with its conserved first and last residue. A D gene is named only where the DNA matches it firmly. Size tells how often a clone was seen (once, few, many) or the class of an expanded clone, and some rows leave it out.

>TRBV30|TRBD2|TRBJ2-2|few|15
CAWRRSGSGDGELFF
TGTGCCTGGAGACGGAGCGGGAGCGGTGACGGGGAGCTGTTTTTT
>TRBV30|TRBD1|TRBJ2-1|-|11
CAWSPGGEQFF
TGTGCCTGGAGCCCAGGGGGTGAGCAGTTCTTC
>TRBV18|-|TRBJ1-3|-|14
CASSPLFGENTIYF
TGTGCCAGCTCACCGTTGTTTGGGGAGAACACCATATATTTT
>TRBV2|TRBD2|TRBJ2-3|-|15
CASRLAGGTTDTQYF
TGTGCCAGCAGACTAGCGGGAGGAACCACAGATACGCAGTATTTT
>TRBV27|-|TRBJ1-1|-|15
CASSFDRGLDTEAFF
TGTGCCAGCAGTTTCGATAGGGGGTTAGACACTGAAGCTTTCTTT
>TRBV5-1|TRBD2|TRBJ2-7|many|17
CASSPGTSGAPQNEQYF
TGCGCCAGCAGCCCGGGGACTAGCGGGGCCCCCCAGAACGAGCAGTACTTC
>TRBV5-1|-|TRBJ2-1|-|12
CASSTQGNEQFF
TGCGCCAGCAGTACTCAGGGGAATGAGCAGTTCTTC
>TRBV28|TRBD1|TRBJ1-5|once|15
CASRWGQGGNQPQHF
TGTGCCAGCAGATGGGGACAGGGGGGAAATCAGCCCCAGCATTTT
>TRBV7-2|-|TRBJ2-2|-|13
CASSSQGTGELFF
TGTGCCAGCAGTTCACAGGGCACCGGGGAGCTGTTTTTT
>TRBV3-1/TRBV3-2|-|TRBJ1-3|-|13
CASSQLTGNTIYF
TGTGCCAGCAGCCAATTAACTGGAAACACCATATATTTT
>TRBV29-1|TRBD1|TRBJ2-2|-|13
CSVEGRGSGELFF
TGCAGCGTTGAAGGCAGGGGGAGCGGGGAGCTGTTTTTT
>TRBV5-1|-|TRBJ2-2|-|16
CASSLQPAENTGELFF
TGCGCCAGCAGCTTGCAGCCAGCGGAGAACACCGGGGAGCTGTTTTTT
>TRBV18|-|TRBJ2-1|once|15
CASSPLDSSYNEQFF
TGTGCCAGCTCACCGTTGGACAGCTCCTACAATGAGCAGTTCTTC
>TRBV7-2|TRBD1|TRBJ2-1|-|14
CASSQGTGYNEQFF
TGTGCCAGCAGCCAAGGGACAGGGTACAATGAGCAGTTCTTC
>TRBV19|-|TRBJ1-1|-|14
CASSTRTARAEAFF
TGTGCCAGTAGCACCCGGACAGCAAGGGCTGAAGCTTTCTTT
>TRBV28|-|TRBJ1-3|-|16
CASMSSRGPSGNTIYF
TGTGCCAGCATGTCGTCCAGGGGCCCCTCTGGAAACACCATATATTTT
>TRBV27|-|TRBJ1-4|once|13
CASSFRTNEKLFF
TGTGCCAGCAGTTTCAGGACTAATGAAAAACTGTTTTTT
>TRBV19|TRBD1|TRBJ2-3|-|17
CASSSESGQGAADTQYF
TGTGCCAGTAGTTCGGAGTCGGGACAGGGGGCTGCAGATACGCAGTATTTT
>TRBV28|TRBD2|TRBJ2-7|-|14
CASVGLAVDYEQYF
TGTGCCAGCGTCGGACTAGCGGTAGACTACGAGCAGTACTTC
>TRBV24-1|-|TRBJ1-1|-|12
CATKGSNTEAFF
TGTGCCACCAAGGGGTCGAACACTGAAGCTTTCTTT
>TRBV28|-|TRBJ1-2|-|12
CASSLGARGYTF
TGTGCCAGCAGTTTGGGGGCGAGGGGCTACACCTTC
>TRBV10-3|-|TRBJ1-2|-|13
CAISPQDNYGYTF
TGTGCCATCAGTCCGCAGGATAACTATGGCTACACCTTC
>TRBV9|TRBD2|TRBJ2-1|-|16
CASSVDRGRPVNEQFF
TGTGCCAGCAGCGTAGATCGCGGGAGACCGGTCAATGAGCAGTTCTTC
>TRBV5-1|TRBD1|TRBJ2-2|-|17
CASSLGTGGMNTGELFF
TGCGCCAGCAGCTTGGGGACAGGGGGCATGAACACCGGGGAGCTGTTTTTT
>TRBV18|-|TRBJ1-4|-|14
CASSPGQVNEKLFF
TGTGCCAGCTCACCCGGCCAGGTTAATGAAAAACTGTTTTTT
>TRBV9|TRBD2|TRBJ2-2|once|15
CASSLAGVGTGELFF
TGTGCCAGCAGCCTAGCGGGAGTAGGGACCGGGGAGCTGTTTTTT
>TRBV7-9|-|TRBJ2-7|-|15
CASSFLGEATYEQYF
TGTGCCAGCAGCTTTCTCGGAGAGGCCACCTACGAGCAGTACTTC
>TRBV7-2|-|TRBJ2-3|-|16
CASSLQPTGNTDTQYF
TGTGCCAGCAGCTTACAGCCGACCGGGAACACAGATACGCAGTATTTT
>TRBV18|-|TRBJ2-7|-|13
CASSPRQVYEQYF
TGTGCCAGCTCACCGAGACAGGTCTACGAGCAGTACTTC
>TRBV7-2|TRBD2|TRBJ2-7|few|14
CASSLRLAGYEQYF
TGTGCCAGCAGCTTAAGACTAGCGGGGTACGAGCAGTACTTC
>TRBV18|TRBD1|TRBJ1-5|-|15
CASSPARGGNQPQHF
TGTGCCAGCTCACCGGCCAGGGGGGGCAATCAGCCCCAGCATTTT
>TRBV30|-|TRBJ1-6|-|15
CAWGTGGIYQSPLHF
TGTGCCTGGGGGACCGGAGGGATATATCAGTCACCCCTCCACTTT
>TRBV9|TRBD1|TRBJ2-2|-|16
CASTKGTGVGTGELFF
TGTGCCAGCACCAAGGGGACAGGGGTGGGCACCGGGGAGCTGTTTTTT
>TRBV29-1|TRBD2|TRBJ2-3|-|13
CSVERLAGDTQYF
TGCAGCGTTGAAAGACTAGCGGGAGATACGCAGTATTTT
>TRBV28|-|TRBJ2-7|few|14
CASFRTGPSYEQYF
TGTGCCAGCTTCCGAACAGGGCCCTCCTACGAGCAGTACTTC
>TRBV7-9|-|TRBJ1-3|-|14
CASSLGLAGNTIYF
TGTGCCAGCAGCTTAGGACTGGCTGGAAACACCATATATTTT
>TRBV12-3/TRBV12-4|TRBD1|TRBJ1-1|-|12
CANRQGRGEAFF
TGTGCCAACCGACAGGGTAGAGGTGAAGCTTTCTTT
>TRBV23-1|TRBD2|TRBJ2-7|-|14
CASSQCGRRYEQYF
TGCGCCAGCAGTCAATGCGGGAGGCGATACGAGCAGTACTTC
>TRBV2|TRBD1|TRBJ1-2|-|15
CASSERTGEFHGYTF
TGTGCCAGCAGTGAACGGACAGGGGAATTCCATGGCTACACCTTC
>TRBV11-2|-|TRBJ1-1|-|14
CASSTDTMNTEAFF
TGTGCCAGCAGCACAGACACGATGAACACTGAAGCTTTCTTT
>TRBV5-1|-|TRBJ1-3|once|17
CASSFLSGSVSGNTIYF
TGCGCCAGCAGCTTTCTTTCGGGGAGTGTTTCTGGAAACACCATATATTTT
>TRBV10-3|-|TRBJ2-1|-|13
CATSGSSYNEQFF
TGTGCCACGAGCGGAAGCTCCTACAATGAGCAGTTCTTC
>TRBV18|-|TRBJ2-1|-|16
CASSVAQGGSYNEQFF
TGTGCCAGCTCAGTTGCCCAGGGGGGTTCCTACAATGAGCAGTTCTTC
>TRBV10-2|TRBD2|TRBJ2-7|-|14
CASRRTSDSYEQYF
TGCGCCAGCAGGAGGACTAGCGACTCCTACGAGCAGTACTTC